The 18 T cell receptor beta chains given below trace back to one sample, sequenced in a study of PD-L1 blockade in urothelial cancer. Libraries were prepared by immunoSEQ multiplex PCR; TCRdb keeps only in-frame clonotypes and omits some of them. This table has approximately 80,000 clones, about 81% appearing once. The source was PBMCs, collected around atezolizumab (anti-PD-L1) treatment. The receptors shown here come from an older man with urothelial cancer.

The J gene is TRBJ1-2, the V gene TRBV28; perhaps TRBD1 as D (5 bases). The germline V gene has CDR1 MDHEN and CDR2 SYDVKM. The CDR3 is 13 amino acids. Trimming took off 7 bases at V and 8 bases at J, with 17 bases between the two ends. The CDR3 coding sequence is TGTGCCAGCACCTCGAACCGGGGGAGGGGCTACACCTTC. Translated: CASTSNRGRGYTF.

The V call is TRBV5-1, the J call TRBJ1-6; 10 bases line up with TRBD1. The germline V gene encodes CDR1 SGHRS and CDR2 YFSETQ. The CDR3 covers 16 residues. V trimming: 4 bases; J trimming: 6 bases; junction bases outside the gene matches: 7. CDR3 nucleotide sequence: TGCGCCAGCAGCGGAGCGACAGGGGGCGGTAATTCACCCCTCCACTTT. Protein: CASSGATGGGNSPLHF.

The CDR3 here is CSVDEDRIYGYTF. CDR3 nucleotide sequence: TGCAGCGTTGATGAGGACAGAATTTATGGCTACACCTTC. The V and J genes are TRBV29-1 and TRBJ1-2, with D possibly being TRBD1 (6 bases). The CDR3 contains 13 residues. The germline V gene has CDR1 SQVTM and CDR2 ANQGSEA. V was cut by 3 bases and J by 5 bases, with 13 bases left in between.

The CDR3 is CASSSPGGGPLPYRTDTQYF. The CDR3 bases are TGTGCCAGCAGCTCCCCGGGCGGGGGGCCACTCCCCTATCGCACAGATACGCAGTATTTT. The chain employs TRBV7-6 and TRBJ2-3; 8 bases map to TRBD2. The CDR3 length is 20 residues. The J segment lost 1 base and the V segment lost 4 bases, leaving 19 bases of the junction unmatched. Looked up from germline, CDR1 is SGHVS and CDR2 is FNYEAQ.

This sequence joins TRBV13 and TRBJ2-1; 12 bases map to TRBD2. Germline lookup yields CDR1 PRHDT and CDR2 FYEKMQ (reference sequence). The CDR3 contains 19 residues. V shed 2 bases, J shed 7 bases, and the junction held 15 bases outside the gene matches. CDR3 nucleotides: TGTGCCAGCAGCTTAAGGTGGCCTAGCGGGGGGGCGACGGAAAATGAGCAGTTCTTC. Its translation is CASSLRWPSGGATENEQFF.

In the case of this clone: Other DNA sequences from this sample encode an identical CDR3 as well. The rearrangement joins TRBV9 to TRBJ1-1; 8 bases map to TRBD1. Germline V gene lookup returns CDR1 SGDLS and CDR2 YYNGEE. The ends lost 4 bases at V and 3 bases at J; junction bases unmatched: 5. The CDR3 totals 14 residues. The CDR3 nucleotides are TGTGCCAGCAGCATACAGGGGGGAGACACTGAAGCTTTCTTT. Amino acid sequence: CASSIQGGDTEAFF.

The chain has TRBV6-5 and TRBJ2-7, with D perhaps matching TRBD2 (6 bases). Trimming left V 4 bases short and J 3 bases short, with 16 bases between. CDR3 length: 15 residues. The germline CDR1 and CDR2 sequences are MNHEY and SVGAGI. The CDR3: CASSLPGRGFYEQYF. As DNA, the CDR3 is TGTGCCAGCAGTTTACCGGGACGGGGGTTCTACGAGCAGTACTTC.

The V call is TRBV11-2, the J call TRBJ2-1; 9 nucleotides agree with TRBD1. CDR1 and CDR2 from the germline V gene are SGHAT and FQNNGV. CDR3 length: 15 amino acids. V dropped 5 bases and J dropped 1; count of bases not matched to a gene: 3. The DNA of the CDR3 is TGTGCCAGCAGCCTTGGACAGGGGTCCTACAATGAGCAGTTCTTC. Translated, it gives CASSLGQGSYNEQFF. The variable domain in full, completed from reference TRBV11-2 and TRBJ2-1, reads EAGVAQSPRYKIIEKRQSVAFWCNPISGHATLYWYQQILGQGPKLLIQFQNNGVVDDSQLPKDRFSAERLKGVDSTLKIQPAKLEDSAVYLCASSLGQGSYNEQFFGPGTRLTVL.

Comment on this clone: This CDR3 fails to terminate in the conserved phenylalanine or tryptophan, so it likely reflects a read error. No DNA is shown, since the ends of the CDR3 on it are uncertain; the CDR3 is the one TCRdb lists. CDR3 sequence reads: CASSYPCRASG. This chain links TRBV6-1 with TRBJ2-4; the D call in the table, TRBD1, was not verified against the DNA. The CDR3 has 11 amino acids, counting both end residues. The V gene's germline CDR1 is MNHNS and CDR2 SASEGT.

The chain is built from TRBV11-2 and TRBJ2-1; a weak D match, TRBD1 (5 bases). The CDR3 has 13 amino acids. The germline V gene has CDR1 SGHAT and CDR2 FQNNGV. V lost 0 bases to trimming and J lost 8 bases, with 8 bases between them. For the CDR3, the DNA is TGTGCCAGCAGCTTAGAAAGGGGCCATGAGCAGTTCTTC. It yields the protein CASSLERGHEQFF.

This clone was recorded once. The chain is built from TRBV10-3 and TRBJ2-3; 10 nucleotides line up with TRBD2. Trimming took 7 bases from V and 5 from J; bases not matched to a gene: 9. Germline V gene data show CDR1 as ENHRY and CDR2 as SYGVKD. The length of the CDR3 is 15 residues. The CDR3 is CAIKGTSGTLDTQYF. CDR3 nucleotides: TGTGCCATCAAGGGAACTAGCGGGACCTTAGATACGCAGTATTTT.

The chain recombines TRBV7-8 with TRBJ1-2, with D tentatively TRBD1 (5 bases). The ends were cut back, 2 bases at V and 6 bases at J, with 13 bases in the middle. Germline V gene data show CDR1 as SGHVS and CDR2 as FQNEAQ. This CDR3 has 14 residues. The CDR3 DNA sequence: TGTGCCAGCAGCTTAAGCACAGGCGCCCATGGCTACACCTTC. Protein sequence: CASSLSTGAHGYTF.

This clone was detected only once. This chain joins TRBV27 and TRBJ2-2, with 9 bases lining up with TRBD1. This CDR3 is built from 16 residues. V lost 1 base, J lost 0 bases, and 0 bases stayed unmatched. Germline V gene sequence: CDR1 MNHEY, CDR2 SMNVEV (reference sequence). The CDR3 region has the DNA TGTGCCAGCAGTTTATGGACAGGGGCGAACACCGGGGAGCTGTTTTTT. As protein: CASSLWTGANTGELFF.

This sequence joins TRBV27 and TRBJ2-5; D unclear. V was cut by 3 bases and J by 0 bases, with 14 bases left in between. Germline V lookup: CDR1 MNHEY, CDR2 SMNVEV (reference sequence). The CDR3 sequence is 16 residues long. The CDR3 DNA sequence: TGTGCCAGCAGTTTCGGCACAGCCCCGCACCAAGAGACCCAGTACTTC. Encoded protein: CASSFGTAPHQETQYF.

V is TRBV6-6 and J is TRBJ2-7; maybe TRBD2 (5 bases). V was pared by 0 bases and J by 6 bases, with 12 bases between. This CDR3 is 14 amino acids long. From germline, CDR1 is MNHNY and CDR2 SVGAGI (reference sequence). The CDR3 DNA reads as TGTGCCAGCAGTTACTCGACACTAGAACGCGAGCAGTACTTC. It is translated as CASSYSTLEREQYF.

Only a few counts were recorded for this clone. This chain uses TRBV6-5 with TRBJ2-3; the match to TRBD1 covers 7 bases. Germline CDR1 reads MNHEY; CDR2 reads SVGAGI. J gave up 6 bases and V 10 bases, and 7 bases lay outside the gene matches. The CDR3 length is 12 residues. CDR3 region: CATAAQGDTQYF. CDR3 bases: TGTGCCACTGCGGCACAGGGGGATACGCAGTATTTT.

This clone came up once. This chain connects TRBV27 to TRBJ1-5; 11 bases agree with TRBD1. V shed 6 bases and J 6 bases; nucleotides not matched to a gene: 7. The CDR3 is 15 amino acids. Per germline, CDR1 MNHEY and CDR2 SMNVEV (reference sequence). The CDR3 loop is CASRGGQGEGQPQHF. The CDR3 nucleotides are TGTGCCAGCAGGGGGGGACAGGGGGAAGGTCAGCCCCAGCATTTT.

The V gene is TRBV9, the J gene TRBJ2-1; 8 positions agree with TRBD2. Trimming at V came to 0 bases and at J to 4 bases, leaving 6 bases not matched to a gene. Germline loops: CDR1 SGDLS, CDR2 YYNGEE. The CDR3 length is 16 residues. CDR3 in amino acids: CASSVGDSGTYNEQFF. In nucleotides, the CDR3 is TGTGCCAGCAGCGTAGGTGATAGCGGGACGTACAATGAGCAGTTCTTC.